This T cell receptor (beta chain) comes out of a study of beta chain features in type 1 diabetes. The CDR3 covers 17 residues. V shed 0 bases, J shed 7 bases, and the junction held 12 bases outside the gene matches. In germline, CDR1 is SGHRS, CDR2 YFSETQ. The sequenced template was cDNA made from the entire isolated RNA. Here immunoSEQ multiplex PCR was the method, and the copy in TCRdb shows in-frame clones only, minus some. This table has fewer than 350,000 clones, under 8.5% appearing once. The sample holds many counts of this clone. Its matching antigen is unknown. Notes on the study in general: Sequencing the cDNA could make cells with high TCR expression show up more than they should. Patients showed naive, central memory and Treg TCRB repertoires that appeared more similar than those of healthy donors.

Sample: central memory CD4+ T cells from blood. This TCR came from a woman aged 18-30 years in good health. The chain carries TRBV5-1 and TRBJ1-4; 7 bases are shared with TRBD1. CDR3 coding DNA: TGCGCCAGCAGCTTGGATTACCCGGGACAGCAAGGTGAAAAACTGTTTTTT. Translation: CASSLDYPGQQGEKLFF.